The clone carrying this TCR beta chain occurred once. In the PCR, 60 Vbeta and 13 Jbeta primers were used. Some clones are missing from TCRdb's copy, which holds only in-frame ones; the method was immunoSEQ multiplex PCR. The repertoire holds over 150,000 clones, with 79% as singletons. The sample is drawn from a study of cytomegalovirus exposure and HLA in healthy donors. With 7 bases removed from V and 1 base from J, the gap between germline ends came to 14 bases. The V gene's germline CDR1 is SNHLY and CDR2 FYNNEI. This CDR3 comprises 14 residues. The sequence derives from a woman aged 18-29 years in good health and CMV-seronegative. The sequencing sample was made of PBMCs. V and J are TRBV2 and TRBJ2-7, with D possibly being TRBD2 (5 bases). The CDR3 region is CASTNGETSYEQYF. The CDR3 DNA sequence: TGTGCCAGCACCAATGGGGAGACGTCCTACGAGCAGTACTTC.